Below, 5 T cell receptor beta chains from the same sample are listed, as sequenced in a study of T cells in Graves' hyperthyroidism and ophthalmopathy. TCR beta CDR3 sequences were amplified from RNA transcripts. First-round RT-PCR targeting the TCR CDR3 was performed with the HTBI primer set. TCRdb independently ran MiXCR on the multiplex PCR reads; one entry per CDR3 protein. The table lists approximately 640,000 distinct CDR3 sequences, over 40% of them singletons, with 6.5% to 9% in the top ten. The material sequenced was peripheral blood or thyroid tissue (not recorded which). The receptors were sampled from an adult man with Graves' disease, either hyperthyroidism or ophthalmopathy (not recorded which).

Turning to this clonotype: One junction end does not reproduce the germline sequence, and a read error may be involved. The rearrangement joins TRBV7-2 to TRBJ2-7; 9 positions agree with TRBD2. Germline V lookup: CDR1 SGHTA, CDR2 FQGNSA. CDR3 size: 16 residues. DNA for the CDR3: TGTGCCAGCAGCTTTAATAGCGGGAGTGTGTCCTACGAGCAGTGCTTC. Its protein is CASSFNSGSVSYEQCF. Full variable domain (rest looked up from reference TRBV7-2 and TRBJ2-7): GAGVSQSPSNKVTEKGKDVELRCDPISGHTALYWYRQSLGQGLEFLIYFQGNSAPDKSGLPSDRFSAERTGGSVSTLTIQRTQQEDSAVYLCASSFNSGSVSYEQCFGPGTRLTVT.

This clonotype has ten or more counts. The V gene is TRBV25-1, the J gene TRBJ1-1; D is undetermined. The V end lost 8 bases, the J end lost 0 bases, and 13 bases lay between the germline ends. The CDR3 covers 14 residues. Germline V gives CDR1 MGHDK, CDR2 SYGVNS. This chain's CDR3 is CASLVASMNTEAFF. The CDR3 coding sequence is TGTGCCAGCCTCGTCGCCAGCATGAACACTGAAGCTTTCTTT.

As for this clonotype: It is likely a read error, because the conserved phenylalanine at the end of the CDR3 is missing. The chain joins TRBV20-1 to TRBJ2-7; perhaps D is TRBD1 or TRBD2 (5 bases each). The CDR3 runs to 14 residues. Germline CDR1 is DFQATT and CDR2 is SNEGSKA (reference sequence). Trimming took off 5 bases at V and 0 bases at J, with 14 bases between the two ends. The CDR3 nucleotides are TGCAGTGCTCTTGGGACGTCAAGCTCCTACGAGCAGTACCTC. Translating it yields CSALGTSSSYEQYL.

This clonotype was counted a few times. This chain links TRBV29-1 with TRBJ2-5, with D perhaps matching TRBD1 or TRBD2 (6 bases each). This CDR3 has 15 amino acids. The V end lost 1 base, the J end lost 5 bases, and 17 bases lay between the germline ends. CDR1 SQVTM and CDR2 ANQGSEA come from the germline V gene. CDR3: CSVEGARGQEETQYF. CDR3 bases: TGCAGCGTTGAAGGTGCCCGGGGGCAAGAGGAGACCCAGTACTTC.

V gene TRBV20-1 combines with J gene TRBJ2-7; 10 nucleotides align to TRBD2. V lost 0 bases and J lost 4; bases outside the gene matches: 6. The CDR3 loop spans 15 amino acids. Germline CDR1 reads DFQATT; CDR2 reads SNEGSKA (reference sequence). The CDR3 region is CSARDQLAGYYEQYF. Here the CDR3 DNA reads TGCAGTGCTAGAGATCAACTAGCGGGGTATTACGAGCAGTACTTC.